Listed here are 10 T cell receptor beta chains from one sample, sequenced in a study of blood T cells in healthy people across ages. Primers used in a second PCR of roughly 7 to 12 cycles were a sample-barcoded 5' primer and a J-beta primer mix. MiXCR, run by TCRdb on the 5' RACE reads, gives a single entry per CDR3 protein. The data hold 1.5 million to 2 million distinct CDR3 sequences, with around 50% observed a single time. The sample was blood. The receptors originated from a woman in her thirties or forties in good health.

V is TRBV20-1 and J is TRBJ2-4; D call uncertain. V shed 7 bases and J shed 1 base, with 11 bases lying between them. This CDR3 is 13 amino acids long. The germline V gene encodes CDR1 DFQATT and CDR2 SNEGSKA (reference sequence). CDR3 sequence: CSGQNSAKNIQYF. CDR3 nucleotides: TGCAGTGGGCAGAACTCTGCCAAAAACATTCAGTACTTC.

The chain joins TRBV5-1 to TRBJ2-3, with a tentative D call TRBD2 (5 bases). Germline V CDR1 and CDR2: SGHRS, YFSETQ. The V end was cut by 2 bases, the J end by 0 bases, with 16 bases between. The CDR3 contains 17 residues. The chain's CDR3 is CASSLTRTGISTDTQYF. For the CDR3, the DNA is TGCGCCAGCAGCTTAACAAGGACGGGGATTAGCACAGATACGCAGTATTTT.

V usage is TRBV5-1 and J usage is TRBJ2-1; D ambiguous. Germline CDR1 SGHRS, CDR2 YFSETQ. This CDR3 contains 14 residues. With 6 bases removed from V and 0 bases from J, the gap between germline ends came to 10 bases. In DNA, the CDR3 is TGCGCCAGCAACGCTGAGAGCTCCTACAATGAGCAGTTCTTC. Its protein is CASNAESSYNEQFF.

J is TRBJ1-5 and V is TRBV29-1, with D possibly being TRBD1 (5 bases). From germline, CDR1 is SQVTM and CDR2 ANQGSEA. Trimming pared 2 bases from V and 2 bases from J, leaving 16 bases between. The CDR3 loop spans 16 amino acids. The CDR3 loop reads CSVEWIRVGRNQPQHF. For the CDR3, the DNA is TGCAGCGTTGAATGGATCAGGGTGGGGCGCAATCAGCCCCAGCATTTT.

About this clonotype itself: The junction does not match germline at one end; this may be a read error. The V call is TRBV28, the J call TRBJ2-3, with 7 bases lining up with TRBD1. Germline CDR1 reads MDHEN; CDR2 reads SYDVKM. This CDR3 is 20 amino acids long. The CDR3, as DNA: TGTGCCAGCAGGCCCACATTCACCCCAACGGGCAGGGGGAGCACAGGTACGCAGTATTTT. This encodes CASRPTFTPTGRGSTGTQYF.

The chain carries TRBV6-6 and TRBJ1-1; D may be TRBD1 (6 bases). Germline V lookup: CDR1 MNHNY, CDR2 SVGAGI (reference sequence). Trimming removed 0 bases at V and 8 bases at J, with 16 bases between. The CDR3 has 15 amino acids. The DNA of the CDR3 is TGTGCCAGCAGTTACTCGACAACGGGGGGGCGAGAAGCTTTCTTT. It translates to CASSYSTTGGREAFF.

This chain connects TRBV7-2 to TRBJ2-7, with D unclear. Germline-derived CDR1 and CDR2 are SGHTA and FQGNSA. V was shortened by 4 bases and J by 0 bases, with 7 bases between the two germline ends. CDR3 size: 13 residues. CDR3 amino acids: CASSSTFSYEQYF. The CDR3 DNA is TGTGCCAGCAGCTCGACGTTCTCCTACGAGCAGTACTTC.

This chain's CDR3 is CASSWGSSGLQETQYF. The CDR3 DNA is TGTGCCAGCAGCTGGGGGTCTAGCGGACTCCAAGAGACCCAGTACTTC. This rearrangement joins TRBV7-9 to TRBJ2-5, with 7 bases aligning to TRBD2. V lost 4 bases and J lost 1; bases outside the gene matches: 9. Germline values: CDR1 SEHNR, CDR2 FQNEAQ (reference sequence). The CDR3 extends over 16 amino acids.

The rearrangement uses TRBV3-1 and TRBJ2-5; D tentatively fits TRBD1 or TRBD2 (6 bases each). The end of the DNA fits TRBJ2-7 better, so the J call may be wrong. The germline CDR1 and CDR2 sequences are LGHDT and YNNKEL (reference sequence). The CDR3 totals 17 residues. The CDR3 is CASSPNLPGDEGGEQYF. As DNA, the CDR3 is TGTGCCAGCAGTCCTAATCTGCCGGGAGACGAAGGGGGCGAGCAGTACTTC.

J is TRBJ2-1 and V is TRBV5-1; 8 nucleotides match TRBD2. Germline assignment: CDR1 SGHRS and CDR2 YFSETQ. The CDR3 spans 14 residues. With 7 bases clipped from V and 3 bases from J, the junction kept 6 bases outside the gene matches. CDR3 nucleotides: TGCGCCAGCTGCCCCGGGACTAGCTACAATGAGCAGTTCTTC. As protein: CASCPGTSYNEQFF.